This TCR beta chain stems from a study of cytomegalovirus exposure and HLA in healthy donors. Whole-study context: A data release that came early held approximately 85 million unique TCRs from HLA-typed donors.

Notes on the study in general: CMV antigen specificity was confirmed in vitro for a few CMV-associated chains. Reports state that TCR beta sequences accurately predicted most subjects' HLA-A and HLA-B alleles.

PCR was performed using 60 Vbeta and 13 Jbeta primers. TCRdb keeps only in-frame clones here, not all; method: immunoSEQ multiplex PCR. The top ten hold about 11% of the sample, which has about 110,000 clones, 60% to 75% seen once. This clone has a handful of counts. Its antigen is still unknown. The germline gives CDR1 MNHEY, CDR2 SVGAGI. With 2 bases clipped from V and 8 bases from J, the junction kept 6 bases outside the gene matches. CDR3 length: 16 residues. This sequence originates from a man in his forties in good health and CMV-seropositive. The gene calls are TRBV6-5 and TRBJ2-1; TRBD2 agrees at 13 bases. The sample was PBMCs. The chain's CDR3 is CASSYTGLAGADEQFF. DNA for the CDR3: TGTGCCAGCAGTTACACAGGACTAGCGGGAGCGGATGAGCAGTTCTTC.